The subject of this entry is one T cell receptor beta chain. Its antigen is not identified. Sample time point: cycle 4 day 1 (C4D1), after 5 to 7 weeks of nivolumab. Relapse after autologous stem cell transplantation occurred in every patient, and brentuximab vedotin exposure varied. The data were obtained in a study of PD-1 blockade in classical Hodgkin lymphoma. Overall study findings and caveats: Newly diagnosed and completely responding patients shared comparable baseline diversity.

The CDR3 length is 15 residues. With 4 bases clipped from V and 5 bases from J, the junction kept 8 bases outside the gene matches. The germline CDR1 and CDR2 sequences are SGHRS and YFSETQ. The protocol was immunoSEQ multiplex PCR, while the TCRdb copy is restricted to in-frame clones and leaves out a portion. The sample has some 93,000 clones, 75% to 85% seen once. This TCR derives from a human donor with classical Hodgkin lymphoma. The V call is TRBV5-1, the J call TRBJ1-1; 10 positions match TRBD1. The sample in question was peripheral blood mononuclear cells (PBMCs), obtained before the fourth cycle of nivolumab. The CDR3 sequence: CASSVAGTGVTEAFF. In DNA, the CDR3 is TGCGCCAGCAGCGTGGCCGGGACAGGGGTGACTGAAGCTTTCTTT.